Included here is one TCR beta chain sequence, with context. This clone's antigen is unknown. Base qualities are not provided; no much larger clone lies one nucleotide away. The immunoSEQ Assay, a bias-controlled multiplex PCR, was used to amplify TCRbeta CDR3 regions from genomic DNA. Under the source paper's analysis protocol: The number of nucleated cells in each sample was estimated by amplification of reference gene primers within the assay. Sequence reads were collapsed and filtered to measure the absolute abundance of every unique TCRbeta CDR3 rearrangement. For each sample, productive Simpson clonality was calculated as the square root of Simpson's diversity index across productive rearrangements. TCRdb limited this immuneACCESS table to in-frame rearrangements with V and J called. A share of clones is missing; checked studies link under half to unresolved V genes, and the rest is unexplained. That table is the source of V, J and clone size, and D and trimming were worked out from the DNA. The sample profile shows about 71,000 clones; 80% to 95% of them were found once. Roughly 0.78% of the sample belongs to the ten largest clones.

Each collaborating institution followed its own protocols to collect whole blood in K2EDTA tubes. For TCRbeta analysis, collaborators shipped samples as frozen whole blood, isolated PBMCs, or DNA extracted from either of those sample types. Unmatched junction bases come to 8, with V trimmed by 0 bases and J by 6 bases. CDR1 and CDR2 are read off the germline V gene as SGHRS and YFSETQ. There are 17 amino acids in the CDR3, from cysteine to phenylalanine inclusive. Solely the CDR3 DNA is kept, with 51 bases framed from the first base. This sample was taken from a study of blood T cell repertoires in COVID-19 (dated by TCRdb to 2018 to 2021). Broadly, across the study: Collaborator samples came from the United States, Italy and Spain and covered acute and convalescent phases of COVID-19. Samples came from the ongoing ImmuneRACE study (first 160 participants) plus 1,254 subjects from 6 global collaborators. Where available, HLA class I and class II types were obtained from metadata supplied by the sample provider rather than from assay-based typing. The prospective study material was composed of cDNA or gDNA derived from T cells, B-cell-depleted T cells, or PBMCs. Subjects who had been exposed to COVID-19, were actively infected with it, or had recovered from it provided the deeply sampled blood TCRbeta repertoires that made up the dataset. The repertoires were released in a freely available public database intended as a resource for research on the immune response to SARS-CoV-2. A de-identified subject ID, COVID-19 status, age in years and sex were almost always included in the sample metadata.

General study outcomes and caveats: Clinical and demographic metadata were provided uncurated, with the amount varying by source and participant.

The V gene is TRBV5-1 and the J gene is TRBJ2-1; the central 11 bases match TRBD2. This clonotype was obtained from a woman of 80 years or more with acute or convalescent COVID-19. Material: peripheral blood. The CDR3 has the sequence CASSLAPSGRTGNEQFF. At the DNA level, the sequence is TGCGCCAGCAGCTTGGCTCCTAGCGGGAGGACGGGCAATGAGCAGTTCTTC.